Presented here are 28 T cell receptor beta chains from one specimen sequenced in a study of graft-versus-host responses after intestinal transplantation. The assay was immunoSEQ multiplex PCR, and TCRdb's table has in-frame clones only and misses some. This table has 35,000 to 50,000 clones, less than 95% appearing once. The material was PBMCs, obtained approximately 350 days after intestinal transplant. The receptor set was obtained from a human patient who received an intestinal transplant, so some T cells may come from the graft donor.

The V and J genes are TRBV19 and TRBJ2-2; possible D gene TRBD2, 5 bases. Trimming stripped 6 bases from V and 7 bases from J, with 9 bases between. In germline, CDR1 is LNHDA, CDR2 SQIVND (reference sequence). The CDR3 runs to 12 residues. The CDR3 region is CASRGSIGELFF. DNA of the CDR3: TGTGCCAGTAGAGGGAGTATCGGGGAGCTGTTTTTT.

V and J are TRBV5-4 and TRBJ2-5; 7 nucleotides align to TRBD1. The CDR3 consists of 17 residues. Per the germline V gene, CDR1 is SGHNT and CDR2 is YYREEE (reference sequence). The V segment lost 0 bases and the J segment 3 bases; nucleotides outside the gene matches: 11. CDR3 sequence reads: CASSLGGTGQRKETQYF. The DNA of the CDR3 is TGTGCCAGCAGCTTGGGTGGGACGGGACAGAGAAAAGAGACCCAGTACTTC.

This chain links TRBV6-5 with TRBJ2-5; possibly TRBD2 for D (5 bases). With 5 bases removed from V and 5 bases from J, the gap between germline ends came to 12 bases. Germline CDR1 MNHEY, CDR2 SVGAGI. This CDR3 region has 13 residues. The CDR3 DNA follows: TGTGCCAGCAGTCCCCGGCGCGGGGAGACCCAGTACTTC. It translates to CASSPRRGETQYF.

The V call is TRBV27, the J call TRBJ1-2; D unclear. V was pared by 6 bases and J by 6 bases, with 20 bases between. Germline V gives CDR1 MNHEY, CDR2 SMNVEV (reference sequence). The CDR3 sequence is 15 residues long. The CDR3 DNA reads as TGTGCCAGCAGCCATTATGGTAGTAGGGAGGATGGCTACACCTTC. Protein product: CASSHYGSREDGYTF.

The chain joins TRBV13 to TRBJ1-2; perhaps TRBD1 as D (5 bases). The V gene lost 1 base and the J gene lost 7 bases, with 13 bases spanning the gap. The CDR3 has 14 residues. CDR1 and CDR2 from the germline V gene are PRHDT and FYEKMQ (reference sequence). The chain's CDR3 is CASSLVAGSGGYTF. The CDR3 DNA follows: TGTGCCAGCAGCTTAGTTGCAGGGAGCGGTGGCTACACCTTC.

The chain combines TRBV9 with TRBJ1-2, with 7 bases fitting TRBD1. V lost 4 bases, J lost 3 bases, and 12 bases stayed unmatched. This CDR3 contains 16 residues. The germline CDR1 and CDR2 sequences are SGDLS and YYNGEE. CDR3 loop: CASSPPKTGFYYGYTF. As DNA, the CDR3 is TGTGCCAGCAGCCCCCCCAAGACAGGGTTTTACTATGGCTACACCTTC.

This chain joins TRBV28 and TRBJ1-5; D unclear. Trimming removed 6 bases at V and 5 bases at J, with 8 bases between. CDR1 and CDR2 from the germline V gene are MDHEN and SYDVKM. The length of the CDR3 is 12 residues. CDR3 loop: CASRASDQPQHF. The CDR3, as DNA: TGTGCCAGCAGGGCATCGGATCAGCCCCAGCATTTT.

The chain joins TRBV9 to TRBJ2-1; perhaps TRBD2 as D (7 bases). Trimming cost V 3 bases and J 3 bases, with 13 bases left between them. The CDR3 extends over 15 amino acids. The germline V gene encodes CDR1 SGDLS and CDR2 YYNGEE. CDR3 DNA sequence: TGTGCCAGCAGCGCCGCGGGGGCCGACTACAATGAGCAGTTCTTC. This translates into CASSAAGADYNEQFF.

This chain links TRBV6-6 with TRBJ2-7; maybe TRBD1 (5 bases). V gave up 4 bases and J gave up 5 bases, with 12 bases separating them. This CDR3 contains 13 residues. CDR1 MNHNY and CDR2 SVGAGI come from the germline V gene (reference sequence). The CDR3 sequence: CASSSGNVDEQYF. The DNA for the CDR3 is TGTGCCAGCAGTTCAGGGAATGTCGACGAGCAGTACTTC.

V is TRBV9 and J is TRBJ2-7; the D gene is possibly TRBD1 (6 bases). The CDR3 spans 13 residues. V dropped 6 bases and J dropped 7 bases, with 17 bases sitting between them. Germline CDR1 reads SGDLS; CDR2 reads YYNGEE. The CDR3 loop reads CASTPTGAGEQYF. CDR3 nucleotide sequence: TGTGCCAGCACCCCGACAGGAGCTGGGGAGCAGTACTTC.

The CDR3 sequence: CASSQERGGRDTQYF. The CDR3 DNA follows: TGCGCCAGCAGCCAGGAGCGGGGGGGCAGGGATACGCAGTATTTT. This chain connects TRBV10-1 to TRBJ2-3, with 10 nucleotides matching TRBD2. The germline V gene encodes CDR1 WNHNN and CDR2 SYGVQD (reference sequence). V lost 6 bases and J lost 6; bases outside the gene matches: 9. This CDR3 is built from 15 residues.

DNA for the CDR3: TGTGCCAGTACTCCGGGACAAATAAATCAGCCCCAGCATTTT. Translated, it gives CASTPGQINQPQHF. This sequence joins TRBV19 and TRBJ1-5; D is possibly TRBD1 (6 bases). The CDR3 loop spans 14 amino acids. Germline V CDR1 and CDR2: LNHDA, SQIVND (reference sequence). Trimming left V 7 bases short and J 4 bases short, with 14 bases between.

The chain links TRBV2 to TRBJ2-2; D remains ambiguous. With 9 bases removed from V and 4 bases from J, the gap between germline ends came to 9 bases. Germline values: CDR1 SNHLY, CDR2 FYNNEI. This CDR3 is 12 amino acids long. CDR3 nucleotide sequence: TGTGCCAGTACAAGGGCCACCGGGGAGCTGTTTTTT. It yields the protein CASTRATGELFF.

CDR3 in DNA: TGTGCCAGCAGTGAGGTGGACGCCACTGAAGCTTTCTTT. This codes for CASSEVDATEAFF. This chain joins TRBV28 and TRBJ1-1, with D unclear. With 5 bases removed from V and 4 bases from J, the gap between germline ends came to 11 bases. This CDR3 has 13 amino acids. Per germline, CDR1 MDHEN and CDR2 SYDVKM.

This chain uses TRBV12-5 with TRBJ2-3, with TRBD2 matching over 8 bases. The CDR3 runs 12 residues. After removal of 3 bases from V and 12 bases from J, the junction contained 5 bases not matched to a gene. In germline, CDR1 is LGHNT, CDR2 FRNRAP. Here the CDR3 reads CASGLGTSHQYF. Written as DNA, the CDR3 is TGTGCTAGTGGTTTAGGGACTAGTCATCAGTATTTT.

This rearrangement joins TRBV27 to TRBJ2-7; possibly TRBD2 for D (5 bases). Germline V gene data show CDR1 as MNHEY and CDR2 as SMNVEV (reference sequence). The CDR3 loop spans 13 amino acids. V was clipped by 4 bases and J by 1 base, with 8 bases between them. CDR3 sequence: CASSSGISYEQYF. The CDR3 DNA is TGTGCCAGCAGTTCCGGGATATCCTACGAGCAGTACTTC.

The chain couples TRBV6-1 to TRBJ2-7; D is ambiguous. Germline-derived CDR1 and CDR2 are MNHNS and SASEGT. V was shortened by 2 bases and J by 3 bases, with 5 bases between the two germline ends. CDR3 length: 12 amino acids. This CDR3 is CASSEKRYEQYF. The CDR3 nucleotides read TGTGCCAGCAGTGAAAAGCGCTACGAGCAGTACTTC.

The V gene is TRBV5-5, the J gene TRBJ1-6, with TRBD1 identical over 7 bases. The CDR3 covers 14 residues. Per germline, CDR1 SGHKS and CDR2 YYEKEE (reference sequence). J gave up 9 bases and V 3 bases, and 6 bases lay outside the gene matches. The CDR3 nucleotides are TGTGCCAGCAGCTCAGGGGGATCTGGTTCACCCCTCCACTTT. Its translation: CASSSGGSGSPLHF.

This clone came up a few times. The genes are TRBV21-1 and TRBJ1-2; the DNA was not compared with TRBD1, the D call given in the table. TRBV21-1 is tagged as a pseudogene. The CDR3 length is 14 residues. Here the CDR3 reads CASSTNRDSYGYTF. CDR3 DNA: TGTGCCAGCAGCACCAACCGGGACAGCTATGGCTACACCTTC.

The chain combines TRBV10-3 with TRBJ2-6, with 11 bases lining up with TRBD1. The CDR3 contains 19 residues. CDR1 and CDR2 (germline): ENHRY, SYGVKD. V lost 11 bases to trimming and J lost 0 bases; unmatched junction nucleotides: 15. In DNA, the CDR3 is TGTGCCCCTGGCACTGCGGGACAGGGGGGAGTCTCTGGGGCCAACGTCCTGACTTTC. Its translation: CAPGTAGQGGVSGANVLTF.

The genes are TRBV7-2 and TRBJ2-7; D is perhaps TRBD1 (5 bases). In germline, CDR1 is SGHTA, CDR2 FQGNSA. The germline V and J ends were trimmed by 2 bases and 3 bases, with 17 bases remaining between them. The CDR3 has 16 residues. The CDR3 sequence: CASSLLAGAGYYEQYF. Written as DNA, the CDR3 is TGTGCCAGCAGCTTATTGGCTGGAGCAGGGTACTACGAGCAGTACTTC.

V and J are TRBV19 and TRBJ1-6; the D is unclear. V was pared by 3 bases and J by 4 bases, with 13 bases between. CDR1 and CDR2 from the germline V gene are LNHDA and SQIVND (reference sequence). The CDR3 runs to 16 residues. In DNA form, the CDR3 reads TGTGCCAGTAGTATTGGTCAGGAGGTGTATAATTCACCCCTCCACTTT. Residues: CASSIGQEVYNSPLHF.

The chain has TRBV12-5 and TRBJ1-1; D not certain. Looked up from germline, CDR1 is LGHNT and CDR2 is FRNRAP. V was pared by 2 bases and J by 5 bases, with 3 bases between. The CDR3 has 11 residues. The CDR3 here is CASGLSTEAFF. Written as DNA, the CDR3 is TGTGCTAGTGGTTTGAGTACTGAAGCTTTCTTT.

This rearrangement joins TRBV6-1 to TRBJ2-7, with 8 bases identical to TRBD1. This CDR3 region has 14 residues. Germline V gives CDR1 MNHNS, CDR2 SASEGT. Losses at the gene ends were 6 bases for V and 7 bases for J; bases not matched to a gene: 11. The CDR3 coding sequence is TGTGCCAGCAGAACTCCCCAGGGGGCGGGTGAGCAGTACTTC. Protein sequence: CASRTPQGAGEQYF.

In this sample, this clone turned up once. The chain links TRBV2 to TRBJ2-7; 7 nucleotides agree with TRBD1. Germline values: CDR1 SNHLY, CDR2 FYNNEI. Germline trimming cut 2 bases from V and 7 bases from J; bases unmatched to any gene: 11. This CDR3 region has 15 residues. The CDR3 DNA reads as TGTGCCAGCAGTGAAATTATGACAGGGTTTGGGGAGCAGTACTTC. Translation: CASSEIMTGFGEQYF.

The chain carries TRBV18 and TRBJ2-7; D is unclear. The CDR3 has 12 amino acids. From germline, CDR1 is KGHSH and CDR2 LQKENI. V was cut by 5 bases and J by 0 bases, with 5 bases left in between. The CDR3 sequence: CASSGDSYEQYF. CDR3 DNA: TGTGCCAGCTCAGGGGACTCCTACGAGCAGTACTTC.

This chain connects TRBV6-1 to TRBJ1-3; D not certain. V lost 6 bases and J lost 4, with 16 bases in between. The V gene's germline CDR1 is MNHNS and CDR2 SASEGT. The CDR3 is 15 residues long. The CDR3 spells CASRGGRLVGNTIYF. For the CDR3, the DNA is TGTGCCAGCAGGGGCGGAAGACTTGTCGGAAACACCATATATTTT.

The chain recombines TRBV28 with TRBJ1-2, with a weak D call TRBD1 (5 bases). The V and J ends lost 8 bases and 6 bases respectively, with 16 bases between them. CDR1 is MDHEN, CDR2 SYDVKM, per germline. The CDR3 is 13 residues long. The CDR3 nucleotides read TGTGCCAGCGGGGGGAGTTTTGTCGATGGCTACACCTTC. Amino acids: CASGGSFVDGYTF.